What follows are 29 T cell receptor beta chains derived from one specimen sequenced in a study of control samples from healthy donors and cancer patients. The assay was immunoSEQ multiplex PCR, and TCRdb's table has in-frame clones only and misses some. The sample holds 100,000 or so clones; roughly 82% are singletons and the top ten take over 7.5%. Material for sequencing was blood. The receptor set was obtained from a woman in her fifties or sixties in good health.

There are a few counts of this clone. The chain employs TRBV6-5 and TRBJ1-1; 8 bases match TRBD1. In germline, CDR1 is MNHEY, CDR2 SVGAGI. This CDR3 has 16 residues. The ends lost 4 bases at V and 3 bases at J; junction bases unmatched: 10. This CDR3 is CASSSTDRGRDTEAFF. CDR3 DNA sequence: TGTGCCAGCAGTTCGACCGACAGGGGAAGGGACACTGAAGCTTTCTTT.

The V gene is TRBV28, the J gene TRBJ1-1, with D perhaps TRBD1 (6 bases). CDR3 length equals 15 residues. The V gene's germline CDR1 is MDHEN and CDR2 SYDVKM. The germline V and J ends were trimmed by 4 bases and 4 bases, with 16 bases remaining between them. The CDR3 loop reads CASSSLRGAGTEAFF. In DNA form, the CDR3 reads TGTGCCAGCAGTTCCCTCCGGGGGGCAGGCACTGAAGCTTTCTTT.

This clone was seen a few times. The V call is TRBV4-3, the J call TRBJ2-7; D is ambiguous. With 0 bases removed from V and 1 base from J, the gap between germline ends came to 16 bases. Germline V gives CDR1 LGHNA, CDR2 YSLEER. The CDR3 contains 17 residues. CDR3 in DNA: TGCGCCAGCAGCCAAGATAGATACGGCAGGTCATCCTACGAGCAGTACTTC. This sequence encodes CASSQDRYGRSSYEQYF.

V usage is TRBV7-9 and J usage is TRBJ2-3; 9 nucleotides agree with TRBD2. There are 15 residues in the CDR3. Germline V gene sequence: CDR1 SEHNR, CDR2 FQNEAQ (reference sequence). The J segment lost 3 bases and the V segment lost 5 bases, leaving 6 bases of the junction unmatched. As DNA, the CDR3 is TGTGCCAGCAGCCGTAGCGGGGGATCAACAGATACGCAGTATTTT. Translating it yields CASSRSGGSTDTQYF. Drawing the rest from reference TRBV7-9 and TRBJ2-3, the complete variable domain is DTGVSQNPRHKITKRGQNVTFRCDPISEHNRLYWYRQTLGQGPEFLTYFQNEAQLEKSRLLSDRFSAERPKGSFSTLEIQRTEQGDSAMYLCASSRSGGSTDTQYFGPGTRLTVL.

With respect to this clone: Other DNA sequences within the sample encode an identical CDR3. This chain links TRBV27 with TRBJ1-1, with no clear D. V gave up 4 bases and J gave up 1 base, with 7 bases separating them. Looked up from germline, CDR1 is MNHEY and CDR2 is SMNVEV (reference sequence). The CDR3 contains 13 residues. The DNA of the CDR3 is TGTGCCAGCAGTTATCGAGAGAACACTGAAGCTTTCTTT. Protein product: CASSYRENTEAFF.

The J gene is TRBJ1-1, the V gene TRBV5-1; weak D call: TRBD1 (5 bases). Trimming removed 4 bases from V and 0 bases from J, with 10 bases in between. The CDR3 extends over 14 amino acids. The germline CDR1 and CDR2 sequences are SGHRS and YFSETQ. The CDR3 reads CASSPGGMNTEAFF. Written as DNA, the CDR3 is TGCGCCAGCAGCCCTGGGGGGATGAACACTGAAGCTTTCTTT.

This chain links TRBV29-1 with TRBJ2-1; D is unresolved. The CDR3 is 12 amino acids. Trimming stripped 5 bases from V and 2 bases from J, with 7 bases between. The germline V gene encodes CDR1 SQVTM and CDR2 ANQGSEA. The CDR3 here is CSVRSAYNEQFF. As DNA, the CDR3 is TGCAGCGTTAGAAGCGCCTACAATGAGCAGTTCTTC.

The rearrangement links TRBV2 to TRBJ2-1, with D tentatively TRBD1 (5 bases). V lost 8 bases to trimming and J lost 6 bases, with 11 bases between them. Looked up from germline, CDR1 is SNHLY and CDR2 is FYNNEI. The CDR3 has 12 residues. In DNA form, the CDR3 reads TGTGCCAGCCTCGCAGGGTCCAATGAGCAGTTCTTC. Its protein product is CASLAGSNEQFF.

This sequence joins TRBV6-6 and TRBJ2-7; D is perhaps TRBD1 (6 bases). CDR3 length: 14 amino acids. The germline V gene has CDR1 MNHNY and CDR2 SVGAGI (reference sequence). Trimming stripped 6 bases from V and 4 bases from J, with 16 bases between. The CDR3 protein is CASSPPPGVYEQYF. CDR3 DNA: TGTGCCAGCAGCCCCCCGCCAGGGGTTTACGAGCAGTACTTC.

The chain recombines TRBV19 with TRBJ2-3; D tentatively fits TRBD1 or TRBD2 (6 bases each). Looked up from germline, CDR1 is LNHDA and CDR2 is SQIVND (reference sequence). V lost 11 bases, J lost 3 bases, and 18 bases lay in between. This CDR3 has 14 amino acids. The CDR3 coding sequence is TGTGCCGCCGGTAGGGGGGAGAAGACAGATACGCAGTATTTT. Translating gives CAAGRGEKTDTQYF.

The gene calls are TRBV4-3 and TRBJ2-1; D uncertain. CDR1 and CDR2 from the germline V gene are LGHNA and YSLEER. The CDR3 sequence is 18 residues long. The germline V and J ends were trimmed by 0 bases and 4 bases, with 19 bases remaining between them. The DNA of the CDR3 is TGCGCCAGCAGCCAAGATCCCCCCTCCTTAGTCGGGTACAATGAGCAGTTCTTC. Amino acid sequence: CASSQDPPSLVGYNEQFF.

CDR3 bases: TGTGCCAGCAGCCCCCCCGGCCTAGCGGGGTCTCCTTACTTC. Translation: CASSPPGLAGSPYF. This sequence joins TRBV9 and TRBJ2-5, with 9 bases aligning to TRBD2. The V gene end was trimmed by 4 bases and the J gene end by 14 bases; junction bases not matched to a gene: 15. The CDR3 loop spans 14 amino acids. Germline V gives CDR1 SGDLS, CDR2 YYNGEE.

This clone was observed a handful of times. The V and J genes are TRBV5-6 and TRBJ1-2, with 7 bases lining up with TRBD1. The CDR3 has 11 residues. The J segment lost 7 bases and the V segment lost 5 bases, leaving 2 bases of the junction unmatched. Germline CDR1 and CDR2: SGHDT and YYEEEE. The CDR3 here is CASRRQGGYTF. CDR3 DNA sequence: TGTGCCAGCAGACGACAGGGTGGCTACACCTTC.

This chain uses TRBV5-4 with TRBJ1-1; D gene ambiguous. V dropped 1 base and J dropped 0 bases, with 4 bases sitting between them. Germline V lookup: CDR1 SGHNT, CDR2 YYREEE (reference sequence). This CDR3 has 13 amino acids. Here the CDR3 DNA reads TGTGCCAGCAGCTTGAGGCTGAACACTGAAGCTTTCTTT. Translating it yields CASSLRLNTEAFF.

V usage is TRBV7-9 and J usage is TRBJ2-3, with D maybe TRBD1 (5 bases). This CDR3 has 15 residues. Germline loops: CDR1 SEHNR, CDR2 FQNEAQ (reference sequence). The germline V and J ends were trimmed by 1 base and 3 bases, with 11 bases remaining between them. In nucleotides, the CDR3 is TGTGCCAGCAGCTTAGGTGCAGGGATAACAGATACGCAGTATTTT. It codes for CASSLGAGITDTQYF.

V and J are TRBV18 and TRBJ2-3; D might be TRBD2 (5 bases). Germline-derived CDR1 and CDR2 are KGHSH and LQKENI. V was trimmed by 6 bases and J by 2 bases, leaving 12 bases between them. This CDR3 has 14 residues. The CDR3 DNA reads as TGTGCCAGCTCGCTCGGACTGGACACAGATACGCAGTATTTT. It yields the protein CASSLGLDTDTQYF. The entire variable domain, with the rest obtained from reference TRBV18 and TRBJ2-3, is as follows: NAGVMQNPRHLVRRRGQEARLRCSPMKGHSHVYWYRQLPEEGLKFMVYLQKENIIDESGMPKERFSAEFPKEGPSILRIQQVVRGDSAAYFCASSLGLDTDTQYFGPGTRLTVL.

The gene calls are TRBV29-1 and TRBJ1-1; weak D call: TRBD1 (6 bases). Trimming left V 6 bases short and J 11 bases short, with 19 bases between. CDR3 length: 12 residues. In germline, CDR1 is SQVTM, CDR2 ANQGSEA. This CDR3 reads CSVSTGSSAAFF. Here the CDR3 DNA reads TGCAGCGTAAGTACAGGGAGCAGTGCGGCTTTCTTT.

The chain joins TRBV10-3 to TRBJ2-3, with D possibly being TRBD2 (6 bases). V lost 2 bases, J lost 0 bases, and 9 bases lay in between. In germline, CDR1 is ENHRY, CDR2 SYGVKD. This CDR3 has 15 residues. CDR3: CAISENSGSTDTQYF. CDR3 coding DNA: TGTGCCATCAGTGAGAACAGCGGGAGCACAGATACGCAGTATTTT.

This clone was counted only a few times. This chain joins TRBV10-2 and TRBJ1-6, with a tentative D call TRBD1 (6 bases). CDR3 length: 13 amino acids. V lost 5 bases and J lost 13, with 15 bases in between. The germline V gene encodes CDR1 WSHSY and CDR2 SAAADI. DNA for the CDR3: TGCGCCAGCAGTCACCAGGGGTTTTCCCCCCTCCACTTT. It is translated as CASSHQGFSPLHF.

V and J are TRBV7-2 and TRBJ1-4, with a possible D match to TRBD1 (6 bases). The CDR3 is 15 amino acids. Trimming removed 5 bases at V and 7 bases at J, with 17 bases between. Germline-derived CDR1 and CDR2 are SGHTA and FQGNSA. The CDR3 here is CASSKNRARGEKLFF. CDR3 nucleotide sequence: TGTGCCAGCAGCAAGAACAGGGCCCGAGGTGAAAAACTGTTTTTT.

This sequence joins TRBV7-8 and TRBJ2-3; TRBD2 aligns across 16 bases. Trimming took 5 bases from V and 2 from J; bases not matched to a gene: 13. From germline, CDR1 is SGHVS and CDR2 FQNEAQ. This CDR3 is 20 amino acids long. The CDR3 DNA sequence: TGTGCCAGCAGCCGTGGACCGGGACTAGCGGGGGGGGATTACACAGATACGCAGTATTTT. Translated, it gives CASSRGPGLAGGDYTDTQYF. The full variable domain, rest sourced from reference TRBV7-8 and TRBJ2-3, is GAGVSQSPRYKVAKRGQDVALRCDPISGHVSLFWYQQALGQGPEFLTYFQNEAQLDKSGLPSDRFFAERPEGSVSTLKIQRTQQEDSAVYLCASSRGPGLAGGDYTDTQYFGPGTRLTVL.

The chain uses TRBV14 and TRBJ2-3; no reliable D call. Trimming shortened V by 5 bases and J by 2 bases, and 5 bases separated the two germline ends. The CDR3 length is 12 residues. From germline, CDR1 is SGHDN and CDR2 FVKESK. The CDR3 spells CASSGNTDTQYF. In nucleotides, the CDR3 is TGTGCCAGCAGCGGCAACACAGATACGCAGTATTTT. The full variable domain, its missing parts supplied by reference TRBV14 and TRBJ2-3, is EAGVTQFPSHSVIEKGQTVTLRCDPISGHDNLYWYRRVMGKEIKFLLHFVKESKQDESGMPNNRFLAERTGGTYSTLKVQPAELEDSGVYFCASSGNTDTQYFGPGTRLTVL.

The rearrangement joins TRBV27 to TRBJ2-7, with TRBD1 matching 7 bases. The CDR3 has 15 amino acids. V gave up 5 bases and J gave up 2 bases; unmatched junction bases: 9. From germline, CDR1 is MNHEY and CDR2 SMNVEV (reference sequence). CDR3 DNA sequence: TGTGCCAGCAGTCCCACTACAGGGGCCGCCTACGAGCAGTACTTC. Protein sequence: CASSPTTGAAYEQYF.

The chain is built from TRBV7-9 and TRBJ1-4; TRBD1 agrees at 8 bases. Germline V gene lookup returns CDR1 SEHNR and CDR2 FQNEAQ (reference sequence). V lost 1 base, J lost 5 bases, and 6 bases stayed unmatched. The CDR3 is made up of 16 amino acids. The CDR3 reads CASSLDGTGLNEKLFF. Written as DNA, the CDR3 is TGTGCCAGCAGCTTAGACGGGACAGGTCTCAATGAAAAACTGTTTTTT. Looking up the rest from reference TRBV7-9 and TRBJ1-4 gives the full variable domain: DTGVSQNPRHKITKRGQNVTFRCDPISEHNRLYWYRQTLGQGPEFLTYFQNEAQLEKSRLLSDRFSAERPKGSFSTLEIQRTEQGDSAMYLCASSLDGTGLNEKLFFGSGTQLSVL.

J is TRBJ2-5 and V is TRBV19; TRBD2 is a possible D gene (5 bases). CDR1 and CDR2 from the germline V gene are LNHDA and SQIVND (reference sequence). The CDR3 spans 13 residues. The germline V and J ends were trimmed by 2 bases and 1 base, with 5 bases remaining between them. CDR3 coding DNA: TGTGCCAGTAGTATAAGCGGCCAAGAGACCCAGTACTTC. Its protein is CASSISGQETQYF.

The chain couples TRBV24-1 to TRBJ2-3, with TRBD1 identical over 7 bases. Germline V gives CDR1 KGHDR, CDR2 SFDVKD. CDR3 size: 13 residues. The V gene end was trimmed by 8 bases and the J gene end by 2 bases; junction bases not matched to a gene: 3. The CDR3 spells CATMGQNTDTQYF. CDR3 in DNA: TGTGCCACCATGGGACAGAACACAGATACGCAGTATTTT.

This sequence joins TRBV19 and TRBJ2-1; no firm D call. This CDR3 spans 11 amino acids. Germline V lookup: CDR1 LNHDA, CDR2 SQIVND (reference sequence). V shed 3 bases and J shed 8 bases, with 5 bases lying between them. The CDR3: CASSIRYEQFF. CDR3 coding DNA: TGTGCCAGTAGTATCCGGTATGAGCAGTTCTTC.

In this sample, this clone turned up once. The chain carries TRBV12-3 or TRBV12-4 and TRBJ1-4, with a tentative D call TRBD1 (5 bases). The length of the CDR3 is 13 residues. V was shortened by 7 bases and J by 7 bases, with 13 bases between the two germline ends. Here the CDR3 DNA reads TGTGCCAGCACCTCAGGGCATCGTGAAAAACTGTTTTTT. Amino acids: CASTSGHREKLFF.

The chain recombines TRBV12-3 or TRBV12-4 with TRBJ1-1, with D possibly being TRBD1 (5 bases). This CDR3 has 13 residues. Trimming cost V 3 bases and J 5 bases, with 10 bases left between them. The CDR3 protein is CASSLGGRTEAFF. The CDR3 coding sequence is TGTGCCAGCAGTTTGGGGGGGAGAACTGAAGCTTTCTTT.